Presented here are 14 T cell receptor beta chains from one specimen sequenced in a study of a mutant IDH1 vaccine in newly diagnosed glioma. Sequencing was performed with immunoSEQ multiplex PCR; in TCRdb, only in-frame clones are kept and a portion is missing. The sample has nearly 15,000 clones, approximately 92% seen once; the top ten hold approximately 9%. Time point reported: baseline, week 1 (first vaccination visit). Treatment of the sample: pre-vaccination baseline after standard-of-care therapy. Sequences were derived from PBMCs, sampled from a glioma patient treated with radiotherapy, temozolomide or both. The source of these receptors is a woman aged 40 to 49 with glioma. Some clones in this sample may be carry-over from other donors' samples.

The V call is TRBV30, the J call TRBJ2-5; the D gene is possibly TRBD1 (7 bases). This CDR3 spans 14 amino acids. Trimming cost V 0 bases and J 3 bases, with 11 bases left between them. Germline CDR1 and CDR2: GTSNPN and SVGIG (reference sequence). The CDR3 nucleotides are TGTGCCTGGAGTGTTGGGGGGACAGAAGAGACCCAGTACTTC. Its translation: CAWSVGGTEETQYF.

CDR3 protein: CASSVMGDSGNTIYF. For the CDR3, the DNA is TGTGCCAGCAGTGTAATGGGTGACTCTGGAAACACCATATATTTT. The genes are TRBV6-1 and TRBJ1-3, with D unresolved. The CDR3 has 15 residues. Germline V CDR1 and CDR2: MNHNS, SASEGT. V was cut by 4 bases and J by 0 bases, with 10 bases left in between.

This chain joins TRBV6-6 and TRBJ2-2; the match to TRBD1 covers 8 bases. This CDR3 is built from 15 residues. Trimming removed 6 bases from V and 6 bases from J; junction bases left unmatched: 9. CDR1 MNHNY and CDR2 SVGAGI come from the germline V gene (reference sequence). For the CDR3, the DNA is TGTGCCAGCAGCCGCGGGACAGGCGTCGCCGGGGAGCTGTTTTTT. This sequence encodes CASSRGTGVAGELFF.

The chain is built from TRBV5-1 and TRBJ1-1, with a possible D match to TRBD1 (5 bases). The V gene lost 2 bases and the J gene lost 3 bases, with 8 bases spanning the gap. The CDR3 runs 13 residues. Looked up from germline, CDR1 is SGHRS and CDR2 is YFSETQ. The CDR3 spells CASSFWGDTEAFF. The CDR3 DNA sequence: TGCGCCAGCAGCTTTTGGGGGGACACTGAAGCTTTCTTT.

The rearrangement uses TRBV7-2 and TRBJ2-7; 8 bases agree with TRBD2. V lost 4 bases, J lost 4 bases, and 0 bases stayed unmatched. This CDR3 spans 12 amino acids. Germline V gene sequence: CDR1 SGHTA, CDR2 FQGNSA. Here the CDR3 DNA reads TGTGCCAGCAGCTCTAGCGGGTACGAGCAGTACTTC. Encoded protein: CASSSSGYEQYF.

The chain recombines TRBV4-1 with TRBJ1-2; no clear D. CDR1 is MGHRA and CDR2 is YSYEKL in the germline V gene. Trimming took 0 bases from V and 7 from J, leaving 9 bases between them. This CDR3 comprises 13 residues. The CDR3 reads CASSQDRQLGYTF. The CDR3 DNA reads TGCGCCAGCAGCCAAGACAGGCAGCTTGGCTACACCTTC.

The CDR3 protein is CASSSLAGGAKNIQYF. The CDR3 coding sequence is TGTGCCAGCAGCTCCCTAGCGGGAGGGGCCAAAAACATTCAGTACTTC. The chain combines TRBV2 with TRBJ2-4, with 12 nucleotides matching TRBD2. V was clipped by 6 bases and J by 1 base; unmatched bases: 4. CDR1 SNHLY and CDR2 FYNNEI come from the germline V gene. CDR3 length: 16 residues. Drawing the rest from reference TRBV2 and TRBJ2-4, the complete variable domain is EPEVTQTPSHQVTQMGQEVILRCVPISNHLYFYWYRQILGQKVEFLVSFYNNEISEKSEIFDDQFSVERPDGSNFTLKIRSTKLEDSAMYFCASSSLAGGAKNIQYFGAGTRLSVL.

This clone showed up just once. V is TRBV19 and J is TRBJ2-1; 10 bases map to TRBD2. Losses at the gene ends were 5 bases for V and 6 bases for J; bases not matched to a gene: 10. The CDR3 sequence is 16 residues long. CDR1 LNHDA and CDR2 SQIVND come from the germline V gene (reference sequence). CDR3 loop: CASSSSSGSPSNEQFF. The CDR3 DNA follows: TGTGCCAGTAGTTCCTCTAGCGGGAGTCCCTCCAATGAGCAGTTCTTC.

The CDR3 nucleotides are TGTGCCAGCAGCGGGGGGACCGGGGAGCTGTTTTTT. Protein: CASSGGTGELFF. This rearrangement joins TRBV9 to TRBJ2-2; the D gene could be TRBD1 or TRBD2 (5 bases each). Germline V CDR1 and CDR2: SGDLS, YYNGEE. CDR3 length equals 12 residues. The V end lost 3 bases, the J end lost 5 bases, and 5 bases lay between the germline ends.

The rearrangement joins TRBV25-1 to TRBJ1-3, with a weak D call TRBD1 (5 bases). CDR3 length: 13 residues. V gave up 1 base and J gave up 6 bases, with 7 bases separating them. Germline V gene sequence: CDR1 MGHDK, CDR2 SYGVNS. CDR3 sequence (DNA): TGTGCCAGCAGTGAATGGGGGGAAAACACCATATATTTT. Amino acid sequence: CASSEWGENTIYF.

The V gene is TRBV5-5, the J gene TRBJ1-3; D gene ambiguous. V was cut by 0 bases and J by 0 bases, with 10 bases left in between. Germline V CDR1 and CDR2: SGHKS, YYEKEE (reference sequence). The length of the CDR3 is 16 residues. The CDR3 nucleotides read TGTGCCAGCAGCTTGGAACAGACATCCTCTGGAAACACCATATATTTT. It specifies CASSLEQTSSGNTIYF.

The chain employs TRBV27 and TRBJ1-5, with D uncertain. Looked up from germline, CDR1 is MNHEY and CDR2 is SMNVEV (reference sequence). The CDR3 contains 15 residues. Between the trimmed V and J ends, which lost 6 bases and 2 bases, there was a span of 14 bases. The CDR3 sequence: CASSALRKGNQPQHF. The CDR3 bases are TGTGCCAGCAGCGCACTGAGAAAGGGCAATCAGCCCCAGCATTTT.

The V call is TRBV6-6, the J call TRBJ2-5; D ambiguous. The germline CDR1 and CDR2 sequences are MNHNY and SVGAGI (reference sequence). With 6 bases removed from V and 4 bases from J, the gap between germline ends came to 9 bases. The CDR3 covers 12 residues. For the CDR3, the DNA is TGTGCCAGCAGCCTAAGCCTAGAGACCCAGTACTTC. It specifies CASSLSLETQYF.

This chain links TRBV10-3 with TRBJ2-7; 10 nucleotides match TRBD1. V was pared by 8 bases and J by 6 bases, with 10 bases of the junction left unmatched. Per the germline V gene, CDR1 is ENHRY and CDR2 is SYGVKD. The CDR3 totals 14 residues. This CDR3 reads CAIAGRDRGSEQYF. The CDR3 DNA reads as TGTGCCATCGCGGGGCGGGACAGGGGTTCCGAGCAGTACTTC.